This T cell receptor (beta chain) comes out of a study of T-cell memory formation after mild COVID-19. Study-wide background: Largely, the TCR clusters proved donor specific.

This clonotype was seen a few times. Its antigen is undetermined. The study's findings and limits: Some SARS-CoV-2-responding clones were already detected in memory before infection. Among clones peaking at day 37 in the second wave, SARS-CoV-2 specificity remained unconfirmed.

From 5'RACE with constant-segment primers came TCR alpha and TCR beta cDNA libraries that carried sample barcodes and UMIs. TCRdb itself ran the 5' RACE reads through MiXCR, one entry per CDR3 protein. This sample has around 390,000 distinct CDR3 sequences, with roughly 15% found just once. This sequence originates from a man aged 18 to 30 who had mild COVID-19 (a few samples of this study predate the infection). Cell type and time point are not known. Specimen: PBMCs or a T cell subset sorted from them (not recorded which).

The CDR3 region has the DNA TGTGCCAGCTCACCACTAACACGCACTGAAGCTTTCTTT. Translated: CASSPLTRTEAFF. The chain is built from TRBV18 and TRBJ1-1; D is ambiguous. This CDR3 region has 13 residues. Germline assignment: CDR1 KGHSH and CDR2 LQKENI. V lost 1 base and J lost 4, with 7 bases in between.